This T cell receptor beta chain was sequenced during a study of T cells in Graves' hyperthyroidism and ophthalmopathy. Trimming cost V 3 bases and J 1 base, with 6 bases left between them. The CDR3 has 14 amino acids. The germline V gene has CDR1 MNHEY and CDR2 SMNVEV (reference sequence). TCR beta CDR3 regions were amplified from RNA transcripts. The HTBI primer set served for first-round RT-PCR of the TCR CDR3. TCRdb recomputed calls from the multiplex PCR reads with MiXCR, one row per CDR3 protein. The table includes fewer than 450,000 distinct CDR3 sequences, 15% to 20% detected once. The study's findings and limits: Expanded thyroid clonotypes (above 0.001) were mostly also found in blood. Ophthalmopathy and stable hyperthyroidism were separated by a 13 V-J model.

This clonotype was counted a single time. The antigen is not known. Exclusion followed for patients with uncontrolled infection, other autoimmune disease, pregnancy or lactation. Together with thyroid ultrasound, orbital computed tomography, serum thyroxine and TRAb, clinical symptoms were used for diagnoses. V is TRBV27 and J is TRBJ1-4, with D unclear. Sequencing used blood. The sequence was collected from a woman aged 25 to 45 with Graves' hyperthyroidism that later progressed to Graves' ophthalmopathy. The CDR3 spells CASSFKGTNEKLFF. CDR3 in DNA: TGTGCCAGCAGTTTTAAAGGAACTAATGAAAAACTGTTTTTT.